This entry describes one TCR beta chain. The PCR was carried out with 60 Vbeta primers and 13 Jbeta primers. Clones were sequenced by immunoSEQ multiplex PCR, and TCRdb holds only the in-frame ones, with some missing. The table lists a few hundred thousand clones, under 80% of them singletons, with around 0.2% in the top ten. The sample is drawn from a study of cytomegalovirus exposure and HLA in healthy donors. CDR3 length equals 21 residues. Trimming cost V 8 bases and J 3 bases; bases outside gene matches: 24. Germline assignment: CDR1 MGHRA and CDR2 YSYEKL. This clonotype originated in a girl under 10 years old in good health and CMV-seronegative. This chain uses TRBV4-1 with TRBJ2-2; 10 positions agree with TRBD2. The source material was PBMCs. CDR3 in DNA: TGCGCCAGCGCGTATGTGGTGCGAGCGGGAGGGCCGGGATCACACACCGGGGAGCTGTTTTTT. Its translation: CASAYVVRAGGPGSHTGELFF.